This record covers a single T cell receptor beta chain. Per the study methods: Amplified reference gene primers provided the basis for estimating nucleated cell counts. Profiled with immunoSEQ multiplex PCR; TCRdb holds only in-frame clones, not every one. The DNA was the basis for D and trimming; V, J and clone size are from that table. In the table there are 100,000 to 150,000 clones, 60% to 80% of which are singletons. The source of the sample is a study of blood T cell repertoires in COVID-19. Overall study: Whether acute or convalescent, the COVID-19 samples came from the United States, Italy and Spain. Sources were T cells, B-cell-depleted T cells, or PBMCs; the material itself was cDNA or gDNA.

V trimming: 1 base; J trimming: 5 bases; junction bases outside the gene matches: 6. The germline gives CDR1 SGHTA, CDR2 FQGNSA. The CDR3 has 15 residues. The specimen was peripheral blood. The receptor was derived from a man aged 55 to 70 with acute or convalescent COVID-19. The V gene is TRBV7-2, the J gene TRBJ2-3; 7 positions agree with TRBD2. The CDR3 DNA reads TGTGCCAGCAGCTTAGGGCCTAGCGGTAAAGATACGCAGTATTTT. It codes for CASSLGPSGKDTQYF.